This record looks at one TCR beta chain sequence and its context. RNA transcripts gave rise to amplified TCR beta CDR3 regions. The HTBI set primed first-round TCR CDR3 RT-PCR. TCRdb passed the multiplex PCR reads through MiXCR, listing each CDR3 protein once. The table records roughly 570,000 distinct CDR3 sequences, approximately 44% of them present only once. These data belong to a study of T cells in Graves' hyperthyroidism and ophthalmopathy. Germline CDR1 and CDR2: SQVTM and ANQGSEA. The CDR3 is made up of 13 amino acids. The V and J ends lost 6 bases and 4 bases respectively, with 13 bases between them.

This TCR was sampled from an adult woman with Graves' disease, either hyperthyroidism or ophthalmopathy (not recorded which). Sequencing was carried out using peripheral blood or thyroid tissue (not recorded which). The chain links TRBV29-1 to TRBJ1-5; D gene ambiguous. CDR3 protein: CSVRHSTNQPQHF. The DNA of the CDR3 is TGCAGCGTCAGACACAGTACTAATCAGCCCCAGCATTTT.